These 19 T cell receptor beta chains originate from one sample sequenced in a study of shared clonotypes between healthy human individuals. Sequencing was performed with immunoSEQ multiplex PCR; in TCRdb, only in-frame clones are kept and a portion is missing. This table holds under 200,000 clones, 85% to 95% found once. The sequenced sample was naive CD4+ T cells sorted from blood. Subset noted: CD45RA+ positively selected. The receptors shown here come from a woman between 25 and 40 years old in good health.

The chain is built from TRBV12-5 and TRBJ2-6; D might be TRBD1 (5 bases). V was cut by 5 bases and J by 5 bases, with 22 bases left in between. This CDR3 region has 18 residues. Germline V gives CDR1 LGHNT, CDR2 FRNRAP. CDR3 DNA: TGTGCTAGTGGTATTTTGGATGCAGGACAAAGTCGGGCCAACGTCCTGACTTTC. Translated, it gives CASGILDAGQSRANVLTF. Looking up the rest from reference TRBV12-5 and TRBJ2-6 gives the full variable domain: DARVTQTPRHKVTEMGQEVTMRCQPILGHNTVFWYRQTMMQGLELLAYFRNRAPLDDSGMPKDRFSAEMPDATLATLKIQPSEPRDSAVYFCASGILDAGQSRANVLTFGAGSRLTVL.

This clone came up a few times. The chain recombines TRBV5-1 with TRBJ2-7, with D possibly matching TRBD2 (6 bases). The germline V gene has CDR1 SGHRS and CDR2 YFSETQ. Trimming removed 0 bases at V and 2 bases at J, with 12 bases between. The CDR3 covers 15 residues. The CDR3 spells CASSLELAMPYEQYF. The DNA for the CDR3 is TGCGCCAGCAGCTTGGAGCTAGCGATGCCCTACGAGCAGTACTTC.

The V gene is TRBV13, the J gene TRBJ1-1; D uncertain. The ends were cut back, 4 bases at V and 0 bases at J, with 12 bases in the middle. The CDR3 length is 15 residues. Germline CDR1 and CDR2: PRHDT and FYEKMQ (reference sequence). CDR3 DNA sequence: TGTGCCAGCAGCTGGTATAGGGAGATGAACACTGAAGCTTTCTTT. Its translation: CASSWYREMNTEAFF.

CDR3 DNA: TGTGCCAGCTCACCAGAGCCAGCAACTAATGAAAAACTGTTTTTT. As protein: CASSPEPATNEKLFF. V and J are TRBV18 and TRBJ1-4; D unresolved. The CDR3 consists of 15 residues. The V and J ends lost 2 bases and 0 bases respectively, with 7 bases between them. Germline CDR1 KGHSH, CDR2 LQKENI.

The V gene is TRBV30, the J gene TRBJ2-5, with D unresolved. CDR3 size: 11 residues. Trimming left V 1 base short and J 4 bases short, with 4 bases between. CDR1 GTSNPN and CDR2 SVGIG come from the germline V gene (reference sequence). As DNA, the CDR3 is TGTGCCTGGAGTGGAAGAGAGACCCAGTACTTC. Its translation: CAWSGRETQYF.

The CDR3 loop reads CASSKVETEAFF. In DNA form, the CDR3 reads TGTGCCAGCAGCAAAGTCGAGACTGAAGCTTTCTTT. This sequence joins TRBV7-9 and TRBJ1-1; D is uncertain. The ends were cut back, 5 bases at V and 5 bases at J, with 9 bases in the middle. The germline V gene has CDR1 SEHNR and CDR2 FQNEAQ (reference sequence). The CDR3 covers 12 residues.

The chain couples TRBV18 to TRBJ2-7; 7 nucleotides align to TRBD1. This CDR3 is built from 15 residues. CDR1 and CDR2 from the germline V gene are KGHSH and LQKENI. V was pared by 3 bases and J by 3 bases, with 8 bases of the junction left unmatched. CDR3 in DNA: TGTGCCAGCTCACCTAGCACAGGGGTGTTCTACGAGCAGTACTTC. This encodes CASSPSTGVFYEQYF.

J is TRBJ2-1 and V is TRBV19, with 7 positions matching TRBD2. J was trimmed by 7 bases and V by 2 bases; bases with no gene match: 8. Looked up from germline, CDR1 is LNHDA and CDR2 is SQIVND (reference sequence). The CDR3 contains 15 residues. The CDR3 is CASSILAGAKNEQFF. CDR3 in DNA: TGTGCCAGTAGTATACTGGCGGGAGCGAAGAATGAGCAGTTCTTC.

The rearrangement uses TRBV28 and TRBJ1-2; weak D call: TRBD1 (5 bases). This CDR3 spans 19 amino acids. Per the germline V gene, CDR1 is MDHEN and CDR2 is SYDVKM. The ends were cut back, 2 bases at V and 1 base at J, with 23 bases in the middle. CDR3: CASSLRFWLRGTGNYGYTF. The CDR3 region has the DNA TGTGCCAGCAGTTTAAGGTTCTGGTTGAGGGGAACGGGTAACTATGGCTACACCTTC.

The table lists this clone with a few counts. The junction does not match germline at one end; this may be a read error. V gene TRBV18 combines with J gene TRBJ2-7, with TRBD1 identical over 7 bases. The CDR3 length is 14 residues. CDR1 KGHSH and CDR2 LQKENI come from the germline V gene. In DNA, the CDR3 is TGTGCCAGCGCACCGGGACAGAGACTCTACGAGCAGTACTTC. It encodes CASAPGQRLYEQYF.

The V call is TRBV7-7, the J call TRBJ2-1; 8 positions agree with TRBD1. After removal of 5 bases from V and 3 bases from J, the junction contained 6 bases not matched to a gene. CDR3 length: 15 amino acids. CDR1 is SSHAT and CDR2 is FNYEAQ in the germline V gene (reference sequence). CDR3 sequence reads: CASSRNRGDYNEQFF. The DNA for the CDR3 is TGTGCCAGCAGCCGTAACAGGGGGGACTACAATGAGCAGTTCTTC.

The genes are TRBV10-3 and TRBJ2-3; 10 nucleotides line up with TRBD1. CDR3 size: 18 residues. Trimming at V came to 6 bases and at J to 3 bases, leaving 15 bases not matched to a gene. The germline gives CDR1 ENHRY, CDR2 SYGVKD. The chain's CDR3 is CAISGPGQGSERTDTQYF. In DNA form, the CDR3 reads TGTGCCATCAGCGGCCCGGGACAGGGGTCAGAAAGGACAGATACGCAGTATTTT.

This clone was found a few times. This sequence joins TRBV30 and TRBJ2-7; weak D call: TRBD1 (5 bases). V lost 4 bases and J 6 bases, leaving 13 bases between the germline ends. CDR1 is GTSNPN, CDR2 SVGIG, per germline (reference sequence). This CDR3 region has 12 residues. The CDR3 here is CAWTEQGTEQYF. The CDR3 DNA follows: TGTGCCTGGACGGAGCAGGGAACCGAGCAGTACTTC.

This rearrangement joins TRBV7-6 to TRBJ2-5, with D hard to call. The end of the DNA aligns better with TRBJ2-7, so the J call may be wrong. CDR3 length: 13 amino acids. Germline CDR1 reads SGHVS; CDR2 reads FNYEAQ. Here the CDR3 reads CASSLDTAYEQYF. CDR3 DNA: TGTGCCAGCAGCTTAGACACAGCCTACGAGCAGTACTTC.

The gene calls are TRBV11-2 and TRBJ2-7; no reliable D call. CDR1 is SGHAT, CDR2 FQNNGV, per germline. The V end lost 6 bases, the J end lost 0 bases, and 12 bases lay between the germline ends. CDR3 length: 14 residues. The CDR3 region has the DNA TGTGCCAGCAGATCCTTTGACACCTCCTACGAGCAGTACTTC. This codes for CASRSFDTSYEQYF.

The chain carries TRBV5-8 and TRBJ1-4, with D possibly TRBD1 on 6 matching bases. The CDR3 totals 15 residues. Trimming shortened V by 4 bases and J by 7 bases, and 17 bases separated the two germline ends. Germline assignment: CDR1 SGHTS and CDR2 YDEGEE. Here the CDR3 reads CASSPGTLLGEKLFF. Here the CDR3 DNA reads TGTGCCAGCAGCCCCGGGACACTTTTAGGTGAAAAACTGTTTTTT.

The CDR3 DNA reads TGTGCCAGCAAGACAGGGGAGGCTTACACTGAAGCTTTCTTT. This encodes CASKTGEAYTEAFF. The rearrangement joins TRBV27 to TRBJ1-1, with 8 positions matching TRBD1. The ends lost 7 bases at V and 3 bases at J; junction bases unmatched: 7. Germline CDR1 is MNHEY and CDR2 is SMNVEV (reference sequence). CDR3 length: 14 residues.

The V call is TRBV5-1, the J call TRBJ2-4, with TRBD1 matching 7 bases. J gave up 8 bases and V 0 bases, and 11 bases lay outside the gene matches. The CDR3 has 16 amino acids. Germline loops: CDR1 SGHRS, CDR2 YFSETQ. The CDR3 DNA reads as TGCGCCAGCAGCTTGGCTCCGTGGACAGGTTCGGACATTCAGTACTTC. This translates into CASSLAPWTGSDIQYF.

The V and J genes are TRBV5-4 and TRBJ2-5; TRBD2 agrees at 11 bases. The J call may be incorrect, as the DNA end agrees better with TRBJ2-7. Per germline, CDR1 SGHNT and CDR2 YYREEE (reference sequence). The CDR3 runs 15 residues. CDR3 sequence: CASRRAGTSGYEQYF. CDR3 sequence (DNA): TGTGCCAGCAGAAGAGCCGGGACTAGCGGCTACGAGCAGTACTTC.